Listed below are T cell receptor beta chains from one sample, sequenced in a study of T cell responses to AZD1222 COVID-19 vaccine. Generated by immunoSEQ multiplex PCR, the TCRdb table keeps only in-frame clones and is missing some. The sample has about 130,000 clones; more than 80% are singletons. Here the sequenced sample was peripheral blood, taken on day 0 of AZD1222 vaccination. Receptor source: an adult in good health. CDR3s include the opening cysteine and the closing phenylalanine or tryptophan. A D gene is named only where the DNA matches it firmly. Not every row has a clone size; where given, it reads once, few, many or a size class.

TRBV5-6	-	-	TRBJ2-1	CASSADRGSYNEQFF	TGTGCCAGCAGCGCGGACCGTGGCTCCTACAATGAGCAGTTCTTC
TRBV18	TRBD2	-	TRBJ2-7	CASSPSGLARYEQYF	TGTGCCAGCTCACCCTCGGGACTAGCCCGCTACGAGCAGTACTTC
TRBV15	TRBD1	-	TRBJ2-5	CATSRDSGTEETQYF	TGTGCCACCAGCAGAGATTCCGGGACAGAAGAGACCCAGTACTTC
TRBV28	TRBD2	-	TRBJ2-3	CASRGGAVGTDTQYF	TGTGCCAGTCGGGGGGGGGCGGTTGGCACAGATACGCAGTATTTT
TRBV28	-	-	TRBJ2-1	CASSAYPEGSGYNEQFF	TGTGCCAGCAGTGCCTACCCAGAGGGTTCAGGCTACAATGAGCAGTTCTTC
TRBV18	TRBD1	few	TRBJ1-1	CASSPFGPGGEKEAFF	TGTGCCAGCTCACCATTTGGGCCAGGGGGCGAAAAAGAGGCTTTCTTT
TRBV19	TRBD1	-	TRBJ2-7	CASSVTRGHEQYF	TGTGCCAGTAGTGTGACCAGGGGGCACGAGCAGTACTTC
TRBV7-6	-	-	TRBJ2-1	CASSPNHLRNNEQFF	TGTGCCAGCAGCCCTAACCACCTTAGAAACAATGAGCAGTTCTTC
TRBV30	-	-	TRBJ2-7	CAWSHYIRGHRYEQYF	TGTGCCTGGAGCCACTATATCCGGGGACACAGATACGAGCAGTACTTC
TRBV10-1	TRBD2	-	TRBJ2-7	CASIREGSYEQYF	TGCGCCAGCATAAGGGAGGGATCCTACGAGCAGTACTTC
TRBV5-1	TRBD1	few	TRBJ1-6	CASSLAGGQLTPLHF	TGCGCCAGCAGCTTGGCAGGGGGACAGTTGACACCCCTCCACTTT
TRBV5-1	TRBD2	once	TRBJ2-1	CASSASGTSSYNEQFF	TGCGCCAGCAGCGCTAGCGGGACGAGCTCCTACAATGAGCAGTTCTTC
TRBV5-6	-	-	TRBJ1-1	CASSLAGLPTFF	TGTGCCAGCAGCTTGGCGGGGCTGCCAACTTTCTTT
TRBV7-6	-	once	TRBJ2-7	CASSLGPYYEQYF	TGTGCCAGCAGCCTCGGGCCTTACTACGAGCAGTACTTC
TRBV20-1	-	-	TRBJ1-2	CSADGGSYTF	TGCAGTGCCGATGGGGGCAGCTACACCTTC
TRBV11-2	-	few	TRBJ2-1	CASSGGGGDEQFF	TGTGCCAGCAGTGGAGGCGGGGGCGATGAGCAGTTCTTC
TRBV2	TRBD2	-	TRBJ2-7	CASSEMGLAAYEQYF	TGTGCCAGCAGTGAAATGGGACTAGCGGCTTACGAGCAGTACTTC
TRBV5-1	-	-	TRBJ2-1	CASSLAGAGIYNEQFF	TGCGCCAGCAGCTTGGCCGGAGCGGGCATCTACAATGAGCAGTTCTTC
TRBV19	TRBD1	-	TRBJ2-7	CASSSGTGVPGEQYF	TGTGCCAGTAGCTCCGGGACAGGGGTTCCGGGCGAGCAGTACTTC
TRBV28	-	-	TRBJ1-1	CASSPQGLNTEAFF	TGTGCCAGCAGTCCCCAAGGGCTGAACACTGAAGCTTTCTTT
TRBV28	-	-	TRBJ1-5	CASRPQGTSNQPQHF	TGTGCCAGCAGACCCCAGGGGACTAGCAATCAGCCCCAGCATTTT
TRBV20-1	-	-	TRBJ2-2	CSARRDKELFF	TGCAGTGCCCGCCGGGACAAGGAGCTGTTTTTT
TRBV15	-	-	TRBJ2-1	CATSRDQGYYNEQFF	TGTGCCACCAGCAGAGATCAGGGATACTACAATGAGCAGTTCTTC
TRBV30	-	-	TRBJ1-5	CAWSVRSGNQPQHF	TGTGCCTGGAGTGTACGGTCAGGGAATCAGCCCCAGCATTTT
TRBV12-3/TRBV12-4	-	-	TRBJ1-4	CASSLAEGGKLFF	TGTGCCAGCAGTTTAGCGGAGGGGGGAAAACTGTTTTTT
TRBV24-1	-	-	TRBJ2-3	CATQSSGIMNTQYF	TGTGCCACCCAGAGCAGCGGTATCATGAATACGCAGTATTTT
TRBV19	TRBD1	-	TRBJ1-5	CASSTGTAHLPQHF	TGTGCCAGTAGTACTGGGACAGCCCACCTGCCCCAGCATTTT
TRBV10-2	TRBD2	-	TRBJ2-1	CASTSGRGVYNEQFF	TGCGCCAGCACCAGCGGGAGGGGGGTATACAATGAGCAGTTCTTC
TRBV11-1	-	-	TRBJ2-5	CASSYGTLQETQYF	TGTGCCAGCAGCTACGGGACACTCCAAGAGACCCAGTACTTC
TRBV6-6	-	-	TRBJ1-1	CASSQFRAGRNLIEAFF	TGTGCCAGCAGTCAATTCCGGGCGGGGAGGAACCTTATTGAAGCTTTCTTT
TRBV5-4	-	-	TRBJ2-7	CASSRGGESYEQYF	TGTGCCAGCAGCCGAGGAGGGGAATCCTACGAGCAGTACTTC
TRBV9	-	-	TRBJ2-2	CASKGGTTNTGELFF	TGTGCCAGCAAGGGGGGGACAACGAACACCGGGGAGCTGTTTTTT
TRBV6-4	-	-	TRBJ1-2	CASSSGVGYGYTF	TGTGCCAGCAGTTCAGGCGTGGGCTATGGCTACACCTTC
TRBV6-5	TRBD1	-	TRBJ1-5	CASRFRQGWQPQHF	TGTGCCAGCAGGTTCAGACAGGGCTGGCAGCCCCAGCATTTT
TRBV5-1	TRBD1	-	TRBJ2-2	CASSLGGQTGELFF	TGCGCCAGCAGCTTGGGGGGACAGACCGGGGAGCTGTTTTTT
TRBV5-8	-	-	TRBJ2-5	CASRGSKETQYF	TGTGCCAGCCGAGGGTCCAAAGAGACCCAGTACTTC
TRBV6-5	-	-	TRBJ1-2	CASSYGRGYDGYTF	TGTGCCAGCAGTTACGGAAGGGGGTACGATGGCTACACCTTC
TRBV30	-	-	TRBJ1-5	CAWSVGPNQPQHF	TGTGCCTGGAGTGTAGGGCCGAATCAGCCCCAGCATTTT
TRBV9	TRBD1	-	TRBJ1-1	CASSVTGDGLAEAFF	TGTGCCAGCAGCGTGACAGGGGACGGCTTGGCTGAAGCTTTCTTT
TRBV25-1	-	-	TRBJ2-2	CASSPAEGDTGELFF	TGTGCCAGCAGCCCTGCGGAGGGGGACACCGGGGAGCTGTTTTTT
TRBV30	-	-	TRBJ2-3	CAWNGDTDTQYF	TGTGCCTGGAATGGCGACACAGATACGCAGTATTTT
TRBV25-1	TRBD1	-	TRBJ1-2	CASTKTGATGYTF	TGTGCCAGCACAAAGACAGGGGCTACGGGCTACACCTTC
TRBV9	-	-	TRBJ2-1	CASSVGTGRGTGEQFF	TGTGCCAGCAGCGTAGGGACTGGCAGGGGGACTGGGGAGCAGTTCTTC
TRBV12-5	TRBD1	-	TRBJ2-1	CASGLVKQGNNEQFF	TGTGCTAGTGGTTTGGTAAAACAGGGGAACAATGAGCAGTTCTTC